This TCR beta chain is drawn from a study of T cells in Graves' hyperthyroidism and ophthalmopathy. Overall study: At the time of initial diagnosis and before any treatment, peripheral blood was collected.

The CDR3 has 11 amino acids. Germline V gene data show CDR1 as SGHTA and CDR2 as FQGNSA. V lost 1 base to trimming and J lost 10 bases, with 7 bases between them. Study-wide results and limits: It was a median about 7.1 months before onset that the model predicted ophthalmopathy. Blood shared most expanded thyroid clonotypes above 0.001.

In the case of this clonotype: What it recognizes is unknown.

The CDR3 regions of TCR beta were amplified from RNA transcripts. With the HTBI primer set, the TCR CDR3 went through a first round of RT-PCR. TCRdb reprocessed the multiplex PCR reads with MiXCR, giving one entry per CDR3 protein. The sample contains around 700,000 distinct CDR3 sequences, around 40% of which appear only once. The PBMCs studied were ones that came from about 10 ml fresh peripheral blood. Sequences were obtained from blood. The genes are TRBV7-2 and TRBJ1-2; a weak D match, TRBD1 (6 bases). The TCR originated in a woman aged 35 to 49 with Graves' hyperthyroidism. CDR3 in DNA: TGTGCCAGCAGCTTAGAGGGGGTCTACACCTTC. As protein: CASSLEGVYTF.